The 21 T cell receptor beta chains below were found in one sample sequenced in a study of metastatic and nonmetastatic thyroid tumors. All patients were treatment-naive before thyroid surgery. With MiXCR, TCRdb called clones anew from the PCR reads. The sample comprises about 40,000 clones, roughly a sixth of which are singletons, and around 9.9% rests with the top ten. Sequenced input: tumor tissue. The receptors were gathered from a female donor with papillary thyroid cancer or a benign thyroid nodule (not recorded which). Some clones in this sample may be carry-over from other donors' samples.

This clone has ten or more counts. The V call is TRBV5-4, the J call TRBJ2-7; 9 bases fit TRBD1. The CDR3 covers 15 residues. The germline V gene has CDR1 SGHNT and CDR2 YYREEE (reference sequence). Unmatched junction bases numbered 6, after V lost 4 bases and J lost 1 base. The CDR3 bases are TGTGCCAGCAGCCGAGACAGGGGGAGATCCTACGAGCAGTACTTC. This gives the protein CASSRDRGRSYEQYF.

This clone was found many times. The genes are TRBV13 and TRBJ2-3; possible D gene TRBD1, 6 bases. The CDR3 consists of 14 residues. Germline CDR1 and CDR2: PRHDT and FYEKMQ (reference sequence). With 6 bases removed from V and 2 bases from J, the gap between germline ends came to 12 bases. This chain's CDR3 is CASRANRVTDTQYF. The CDR3 DNA follows: TGTGCCAGCAGGGCCAACAGGGTCACAGATACGCAGTATTTT.

This clone was detected many times. The CDR3 nucleotides read TGTGCCAGCAGCTTGGGCGAGACCACAGATACGCAGTATTTT. This gives the protein CASSLGETTDTQYF. The rearrangement joins TRBV7-2 to TRBJ2-3; D gene unclear. Germline CDR1 is SGHTA and CDR2 is FQGNSA. The V end was cut by 3 bases, the J end by 2 bases, with 9 bases between. The CDR3 contains 14 residues.

This clone was found many times. V gene TRBV6-6 combines with J gene TRBJ1-2; unclear D gene. Trimming took 3 bases from V and 5 from J, leaving 22 bases between them. Germline V gene sequence: CDR1 MNHNY, CDR2 SVGAGI (reference sequence). The CDR3 is made up of 17 amino acids. This CDR3 reads CASSYYSGNELVYGYTF. CDR3 sequence (DNA): TGTGCCAGCAGTTATTACTCGGGAAACGAACTAGTATATGGCTACACCTTC.

To note about this clone: The sample contains more than one DNA sequence encoding this CDR3. This chain connects TRBV15 to TRBJ1-4; possible D gene TRBD1, 6 bases. CDR1 LNHNV and CDR2 YYDKDF come from the germline V gene (reference sequence). V shed 4 bases and J shed 8 bases, with 17 bases lying between them. The CDR3 consists of 15 residues. The CDR3 here is CATSTSSGVFEKLFF. CDR3 nucleotide sequence: TGTGCCACCAGCACCAGCTCAGGGGTATTCGAAAAACTGTTTTTT. The variable domain in full, with the rest retrieved from reference TRBV15 and TRBJ1-4, is DAMVIQNPRYQVTQFGKPVTLSCSQTLNHNVMYWYQQKSSQAPKLLFHYYDKDFNNEADTPDNFQSRRPNTSFCFLDIRSPGLGDTAMYLCATSTSSGVFEKLFFGSGTQLSVL.

This clone was recorded many times. This chain links TRBV5-5 with TRBJ2-1; D is unclear. Germline V CDR1 and CDR2: SGHKS, YYEKEE (reference sequence). Trimming took 0 bases from V and 5 from J, leaving 12 bases between them. This CDR3 has 15 amino acids. For the CDR3, the DNA is TGTGCCAGCAGCTTGGTTCTAGTGAGGAACAATGAGCAGTTCTTC. It specifies CASSLVLVRNNEQFF.

This clone was counted between two and nine times. This may come from a read error, since a much larger clone is one base off. The chain joins TRBV14 to TRBJ2-7, with D unclear. The CDR3 is 12 residues long. V was shortened by 4 bases and J by 6 bases, with 10 bases between the two germline ends. Looked up from germline, CDR1 is SGHDN and CDR2 is FVKESK. The CDR3 DNA is TGTGCCAGCAGCCTTGTTTTCGTCGAGCAGTACTTC. Translating gives CASSLVFVEQYF.

In its sample, this clone was seen many times. A read error may produce the germline difference seen at one junction end. The chain carries TRBV29-1 and TRBJ2-1, with 7 bases lining up with TRBD1. Germline CDR1 reads SQVTM; CDR2 reads ANQGSEA. This CDR3 is built from 13 residues. This chain's CDR3 is CSVEGTDHNEQFF. The CDR3 region has the DNA TGCAGCGTAGAAGGGACAGATCACAATGAGCAGTTCTTC.

This clone was counted many times. The chain employs TRBV20-1 and TRBJ2-1, with unresolved D. The CDR3 is 12 residues long. Trimming removed 2 bases from V and 5 bases from J, with 7 bases in between. The germline V gene encodes CDR1 DFQATT and CDR2 SNEGSKA (reference sequence). CDR3: CSARTQHNEQFF. CDR3 sequence (DNA): TGCAGTGCTAGAACCCAGCACAATGAGCAGTTCTTC.

A note on this clone: A single base separates this from a much larger clone, so it may be a read error. This chain connects TRBV29-1 to TRBJ1-1; tentatively, D is TRBD1 (6 bases). V shed 7 bases and J shed 7 bases, with 13 bases lying between them. Germline V CDR1 and CDR2: SQVTM, ANQGSEA. This CDR3 is built from 11 residues. As DNA, the CDR3 is TGCAGCGCCGGGGGGCGATGTGAAGCTTTCTTT. Its protein is CSAGGRCEAFF.

Comment on this clone: A much larger clone lies one base from this, so it may be a read error. The chain has TRBV20-1 and TRBJ2-5; D unresolved. The length of the CDR3 is 13 residues. V was pared by 0 bases and J by 2 bases, with 7 bases between. The germline gives CDR1 DFQATT, CDR2 SNEGSKA (reference sequence). DNA for the CDR3: TGCAGTGCTAGAGACCCAGGACAAGAGACCCAGTACTTC. Translating gives CSARDPGQETQYF.

This clone was found many times. The rearrangement joins TRBV5-4 to TRBJ1-1; 7 bases align to TRBD1. This CDR3 has 14 residues. Losses at the gene ends were 4 bases for V and 4 bases for J; bases not matched to a gene: 7. Looked up from germline, CDR1 is SGHNT and CDR2 is YYREEE (reference sequence). The CDR3 DNA reads TGTGCCAGCAGCAGTAAACAGGGGACCACTGAAGCTTTCTTT. This codes for CASSSKQGTTEAFF.

The sample holds many counts of this clone. The DNA for the CDR3 is TGTGCCTGGAGTGAGGGGGCGGGAGGGTTCGAGCAGTACTTC. Protein product: CAWSEGAGGFEQYF. The chain recombines TRBV30 with TRBJ2-7; 9 bases agree with TRBD2. The CDR3 runs 14 residues. Trimming removed 1 base from V and 6 bases from J; junction bases left unmatched: 7. Germline V gene lookup returns CDR1 GTSNPN and CDR2 SVGIG (reference sequence).

Many counts were recorded for this clone. This sequence may be a read error, since a much larger clone differs from it by one base. The chain is built from TRBV5-1 and TRBJ1-2; 7 bases are shared with TRBD1. CDR1 SGHRS and CDR2 YFSETQ come from the germline V gene. The CDR3 is 14 residues long. CDR3 region: CTSSLANRGYGYTF. CDR3 coding DNA: TGCACCAGCAGCTTGGCCAACAGGGGTTATGGCTACACCTTC.

In its sample, this clone was seen many times. This chain connects TRBV28 to TRBJ2-2, with D perhaps given as TRBD1 or TRBD2 (5 bases each). Germline V gene data show CDR1 as MDHEN and CDR2 as SYDVKM. V dropped 8 bases and J dropped 5 bases, with 12 bases sitting between them. The CDR3 loop spans 13 amino acids. CDR3 DNA: TGTGCCAGCTTGGGGGAGAGAACCGGGGAGCTGTTTTTT. Amino acid sequence: CASLGERTGELFF.

There are many counts of this clone. The V gene is TRBV5-5, the J gene TRBJ1-4; 7 bases fit TRBD1. Germline V gene sequence: CDR1 SGHKS, CDR2 YYEKEE (reference sequence). The CDR3 consists of 17 residues. V dropped 0 bases and J dropped 7; count of bases not matched to a gene: 12. The DNA of the CDR3 is TGTGCCAGCAGCTTGGCTGCAGGGGGTTTACGGGGTGAAAAACTGTTTTTT. Its translation is CASSLAAGGLRGEKLFF.

This clone was counted only a few times. A much larger clone differs by one base, so this may be a read error. J is TRBJ2-5 and V is TRBV20-1; tentative D call: TRBD1 (8 bases). CDR3 length: 13 residues. V gave up 5 bases and J gave up 5 bases, with 15 bases separating them. The germline V gene encodes CDR1 DFQATT and CDR2 SNEGSKA (reference sequence). CDR3 amino acids: CSAGQGGKETQYF. DNA of the CDR3: TGCAGTGCTGGACAGGGAGGGAAGGAGACCCAGTACTTC.

V is TRBV20-1 and J is TRBJ1-1; possibly TRBD1 for D (6 bases). In germline, CDR1 is DFQATT, CDR2 SNEGSKA (reference sequence). This CDR3 has 16 amino acids. The V and J ends lost 5 bases and 0 bases respectively, with 19 bases between them. The CDR3 region has the DNA TGCAGTGCTCCAGTACCAGGGGAGGGCTTGAACACTGAAGCTTTCTTT. It yields the protein CSAPVPGEGLNTEAFF.

This clone was found many times. The chain recombines TRBV5-1 with TRBJ2-3, with D unresolved. The V end lost 1 base, the J end lost 4 bases, and 10 bases lay between the germline ends. This CDR3 spans 14 amino acids. The germline gives CDR1 SGHRS, CDR2 YFSETQ. The CDR3 nucleotides read TGCGCCAGCAGCTTGAGGCCTTCAGCAGATACGCAGTATTTT. The encoded protein is CASSLRPSADTQYF.

This clone was detected many times. The genes are TRBV3-1 and TRBJ2-1; no definite D call. The V end lost 2 bases, the J end lost 6 bases, and 11 bases lay between the germline ends. Germline V gives CDR1 LGHDT, CDR2 YNNKEL (reference sequence). This CDR3 spans 14 amino acids. The CDR3 spells CASSQTRVSNEQFF. The DNA of the CDR3 is TGTGCCAGCAGCCAAACCCGCGTGAGCAATGAGCAGTTCTTC.

This clone was seen many times. The chain carries TRBV9 and TRBJ2-2; 7 nucleotides line up with TRBD2. Per the germline V gene, CDR1 is SGDLS and CDR2 is YYNGEE. The CDR3 spans 13 residues. Trimming at V came to 6 bases and at J to 4 bases, leaving 3 bases not matched to a gene. The CDR3 coding sequence is TGTGCCAGCACACTAGCGACCACCGGGGAGCTGTTTTTT. Protein product: CASTLATTGELFF.